Following are 20 T cell receptor beta chains from one sample sequenced in a study of regulatory T cells in long-lasting Graves disease. TCR beta libraries were built with iRepertoire HTBI primers and Arm-PCR of CDR3 regions. TCRdb passed the multiplex PCR reads through MiXCR, listing each CDR3 protein once. The repertoire holds about half a million distinct CDR3 sequences, about 20% seen once, with about an eighth in the top ten. The time point denotes: persistent/refractory GD, antithyroid drugs over 5 years with positive TRAb. Researchers made the TCR library from RNA that was extracted from PBMCs. The sequencing used peripheral blood mononuclear cells (PBMCs), collected when the disease was refractory, from a patient treated with antithyroid drugs. These receptors were collected from a female donor with Graves disease.

The chain is built from TRBV7-9 and TRBJ2-1, with 10 bases lining up with TRBD2. Germline-derived CDR1 and CDR2 are SEHNR and FQNEAQ (reference sequence). The V and J ends lost 2 bases and 8 bases, in that order; junction bases with no gene match: 6. This CDR3 comprises 15 residues. The CDR3 here is CASSLSAGGLHEQFF. CDR3 DNA: TGTGCCAGCAGCTTATCAGCGGGAGGGCTCCATGAGCAGTTCTTC.

This clonotype was seen many times. The chain couples TRBV15 to TRBJ1-4; 7 bases line up with TRBD1. Germline lookup yields CDR1 LNHNV and CDR2 YYDKDF (reference sequence). V was pared by 6 bases and J by 11 bases, with 12 bases of the junction left unmatched. The CDR3 extends over 14 amino acids. The CDR3 here is CATRRTGGTTKLFF. The CDR3 bases are TGTGCCACCAGGAGGACAGGAGGTACTACGAAACTGTTTTTT.

This clonotype was observed a few times. The J gene is TRBJ1-2, the V gene TRBV29-1; no clear D. Between the trimmed V and J ends, which lost 2 bases and 4 bases, there was a span of 8 bases. Germline V CDR1 and CDR2: SQVTM, ANQGSEA. The CDR3 runs 12 residues. The CDR3 is CSVEPAAYGYTF. In nucleotides, the CDR3 is TGCAGCGTTGAACCAGCAGCCTATGGCTACACCTTC.

This chain links TRBV7-2 with TRBJ2-7; D perhaps matches TRBD1 (5 bases). Germline V gives CDR1 SGHTA, CDR2 FQGNSA. V was cut by 2 bases and J by 0 bases, with 11 bases left in between. The CDR3 totals 15 residues. CDR3 in DNA: TGTGCCAGCAGCTTAATGGCAGGGCCCTCCTACGAGCAGTACTTC. Translation gives CASSLMAGPSYEQYF.

On this clonotype itself: A read error may explain this, as a much larger clone is one base away. This chain's CDR3 is CASRTGKDGVTEALF. The CDR3 DNA follows: TGTGCCAGTCGGACAGGGAAGGACGGGGTCACTGAAGCTCTCTTT. The rearrangement links TRBV6-2 or TRBV6-3 to TRBJ1-1, with 8 bases fitting TRBD1. The CDR3 loop spans 15 amino acids. The germline CDR1 and CDR2 sequences are MNHEY and SVGEGT.

This clonotype was counted many times. The rearrangement uses TRBV12-5 and TRBJ2-7; D is unclear. This CDR3 comprises 13 residues. With 3 bases removed from V and 0 bases from J, the gap between germline ends came to 6 bases. CDR1 is LGHNT, CDR2 FRNRAP, per germline. CDR3 coding DNA: TGTGCTAGTGGTTTAGCGAACTCCTACGAGCAGTACTTC. Encoded protein: CASGLANSYEQYF.

DNA for the CDR3: TGTGCCAGCAGCCGCCAACGGGGGAACTATGGCTACACCTTC. Protein sequence: CASSRQRGNYGYTF. The chain employs TRBV14 and TRBJ1-2; TRBD1 is a possible D gene (5 bases). Germline V CDR1 and CDR2: SGHDN, FVKESK. This CDR3 is built from 14 residues. V lost 4 bases and J 2 bases, leaving 11 bases between the germline ends.

V and J are TRBV5-6 and TRBJ2-7; a weak D match, TRBD1 (6 bases). This CDR3 spans 14 amino acids. The V end was cut by 1 base, the J end by 4 bases, with 12 bases between. The germline gives CDR1 SGHDT, CDR2 YYEEEE. As DNA, the CDR3 is TGTGCCAGCAGCTTGTGGGACAAAGAATACGAGCAGTACTTC. Protein: CASSLWDKEYEQYF.

The chain carries TRBV19 and TRBJ1-3, with D perhaps TRBD1 (5 bases). The germline V gene has CDR1 LNHDA and CDR2 SQIVND (reference sequence). V was pared by 8 bases and J by 0 bases, with 14 bases between. This CDR3 region has 15 residues. The CDR3 bases are TGTGCCAGTCGGCAGGGAATGGGCTCTGGAAACACCATATATTTT. This encodes CASRQGMGSGNTIYF.

This clonotype has at least ten counts. The chain uses TRBV7-3 and TRBJ1-1; 9 nucleotides align to TRBD1. Trimming removed 4 bases from V and 2 bases from J; junction bases left unmatched: 5. Germline V gene lookup returns CDR1 SGHTA and CDR2 FQGTGA. The CDR3 spans 15 residues. The CDR3 nucleotides are TGTGCCAGCAGCTCGACAGGGGGAGAAAACACTGAAGCTTTCTTT. It codes for CASSSTGGENTEAFF.

On this clonotype: Since a much larger clone is just one base distant, this may be a read error. CDR3 protein: CASSSRAGNTEAFF. CDR3 coding DNA: TGTGCCAGCAGCTCGAGGGCAGGGAACACTGAAGCTTTCTTT. The chain uses TRBV7-9 and TRBJ1-1; D uncertain. Trimming cost V 4 bases and J 1 base, with 10 bases left between them. The length of the CDR3 is 14 residues. CDR1 is SEHNR, CDR2 FQNEAQ, per germline (reference sequence).

The rearrangement links TRBV7-2 to TRBJ1-3; 8 bases align to TRBD1. Germline V gives CDR1 SGHTA, CDR2 FQGNSA. The CDR3 totals 15 residues. V trimming: 5 bases; J trimming: 3 bases; junction bases outside the gene matches: 6. The CDR3 here is CASSRGQGGGNTIYF. Written as DNA, the CDR3 is TGTGCCAGCAGCCGCGGACAGGGAGGTGGAAACACCATATATTTT.

The V call is TRBV19, the J call TRBJ1-1; TRBD1 is a possible D gene (5 bases). Germline loops: CDR1 LNHDA, CDR2 SQIVND (reference sequence). The V gene lost 4 bases and the J gene lost 6 bases, with 18 bases spanning the gap. The CDR3 is 15 amino acids. Here the CDR3 DNA reads TGTGCCAGTAGTACACGACAGTCGGGGGTGGCTGAAGCTTTCTTT. Protein: CASSTRQSGVAEAFF. Looking up the rest from reference TRBV19 and TRBJ1-1 gives the full variable domain: DGGITQSPKYLFRKEGQNVTLSCEQNLNHDAMYWYRQDPGQGLRLIYYSQIVNDFQKGDIAEGYSVSREKKESFPLTVTSAQKNPTAFYLCASSTRQSGVAEAFFGQGTRLTVV.

This clonotype was seen repeatedly, ten times or more. The V call is TRBV7-2, the J call TRBJ1-1; tentative D call: TRBD1 (5 bases). CDR1 SGHTA and CDR2 FQGNSA come from the germline V gene. The CDR3 consists of 16 residues. Trimming removed 3 bases from V and 4 bases from J, with 18 bases in between. CDR3 DNA: TGTGCCAGCAGCTTGTATGAGGGGACGCGGAGCACTGAAGCTTTCTTT. Amino acid sequence: CASSLYEGTRSTEAFF. The full variable domain, with the rest looked up from reference TRBV7-2 and TRBJ1-1, is GAGVSQSPSNKVTEKGKDVELRCDPISGHTALYWYRQSLGQGLEFLIYFQGNSAPDKSGLPSDRFSAERTGGSVSTLTIQRTQQEDSAVYLCASSLYEGTRSTEAFFGQGTRLTVV.

The DNA for the CDR3 is TGTGCCAGTAGTAGGGAGGTTCGGTATACCGGGGAGCTGTTTTTT. Its translation is CASSREVRYTGELFF. This chain connects TRBV19 to TRBJ2-2; maybe TRBD2 (6 bases). The germline V gene encodes CDR1 LNHDA and CDR2 SQIVND (reference sequence). V was clipped by 4 bases and J by 5 bases, with 14 bases between them. The CDR3 length is 15 residues.

Ten or more counts support this clonotype. The chain joins TRBV18 to TRBJ2-5; D gene ambiguous. Germline assignment: CDR1 KGHSH and CDR2 LQKENI. The CDR3 spans 9 residues. Trimming removed 8 bases at V and 5 bases at J, with 3 bases between. Here the CDR3 reads CASAETQYF. As DNA, the CDR3 is TGTGCCAGCGCGGAGACCCAGTACTTC.

This clonotype was counted only a few times. The chain is built from TRBV5-1 and TRBJ2-6; TRBD1 matches at 7 bases. The V gene's germline CDR1 is SGHRS and CDR2 YFSETQ. This CDR3 is built from 18 residues. After removal of 0 bases from V and 4 bases from J, the junction contained 10 bases not matched to a gene. CDR3 DNA: TGCGCCAGCAGCTTGGAATGGGTACAGGGGACAGGGGCCAACGTCCTGACTTTC. Residues: CASSLEWVQGTGANVLTF.

This clonotype was counted between two and nine times. The chain has TRBV14 and TRBJ2-7, with a possible D match to TRBD1 (6 bases). This CDR3 comprises 14 residues. The germline V gene has CDR1 SGHDN and CDR2 FVKESK. The V end was cut by 4 bases, the J end by 6 bases, with 16 bases between. The CDR3 protein is CASSPSRGSREQYF. The CDR3 region has the DNA TGTGCCAGCAGCCCCAGCAGGGGATCCCGCGAGCAGTACTTC.

At least ten counts were recorded for this clonotype. J is TRBJ1-2 and V is TRBV29-1; D uncertain. The CDR3 extends over 12 amino acids. Trimming pared 6 bases from V and 3 bases from J, leaving 11 bases between. Germline-derived CDR1 and CDR2 are SQVTM and ANQGSEA. In DNA form, the CDR3 reads TGCAGCGTGGAAACGGTGCACTATGGCTACACCTTC. Its translation is CSVETVHYGYTF.

This clonotype occurred a few times. The gene calls are TRBV6-1 and TRBJ2-1, with D maybe TRBD1 (6 bases). V shed 11 bases and J shed 16 bases, with 21 bases lying between them. Per the germline V gene, CDR1 is MNHNS and CDR2 is SASEGT. There are 11 residues in the CDR3. For the CDR3, the DNA is TGTGCCTCGTACCGACAGGAAAATTTATTCTTC. Protein sequence: CASYRQENLFF.